These T cell receptor beta chains were read from a single sample in a study of blood T cells in healthy people across ages. In TCRdb, the 5' RACE reads were re-called with MiXCR into one record per CDR3 protein. The sample consists of about 760,000 distinct CDR3 sequences, roughly 25% of them appearing once. The same data also went into a second study, on T cells of mothers and their children.

The sequenced sample consisted of blood. The source of these receptors is a boy younger than 18 in good health. CDR3s include the opening cysteine and the closing phenylalanine or tryptophan. The D gene is left open where the match is weak. Rows give clone size only sometimes, using once, few, many, or a class for an expanded clone.

abundance: -; d_gene: -; j_gene: TRBJ1-4; v_gene: TRBV20-1; CDR3nt: TGCAGTGCTAGAGATCCAACAAGTGAAAAACTGTTTTTT; CDR3aa: CSARDPTSEKLFF
abundance: few; d_gene: TRBD1; j_gene: TRBJ1-6; v_gene: TRBV5-5; CDR3nt: TGTGCCAGCAGCCTGAACTTGGGACAGACCTATAATTCACCCCTCCACTTT; CDR3aa: CASSLNLGQTYNSPLHF
abundance: many; d_gene: TRBD1; j_gene: TRBJ2-5; v_gene: TRBV12-3/TRBV12-4; CDR3nt: TGCGCCAGCAGCCAGGGGGAGGAGACCCAGTACTTC; CDR3aa: CASSQGEETQYF
abundance: -; d_gene: -; j_gene: TRBJ2-5; v_gene: TRBV20-1; CDR3nt: TGCAGTGCTACTCAGCTTAACCAAGAGACCCTGTACTTC; CDR3aa: CSATQLNQETLYF
abundance: few; d_gene: TRBD2; j_gene: TRBJ2-7; v_gene: TRBV5-1; CDR3nt: TGCGCCGGCGGATCGGGACGGGGGGTAATCGGCGACGAGCAGTACTTC; CDR3aa: CAGGSGRGVIGDEQYF
abundance: -; d_gene: -; j_gene: TRBJ1-1; v_gene: TRBV29-1; CDR3nt: TGCAGCTGGGCAGACCTGGGGACTGAAGCTTTCTTT; CDR3aa: CSWADLGTEAFF
abundance: few; d_gene: TRBD1; j_gene: TRBJ2-1; v_gene: TRBV7-2; CDR3nt: TGTGCCACACAGGGGGGACGGGCCGCGTACAATGAGCAGTTCTTC; CDR3aa: CATQGGRAAYNEQFF
abundance: few; d_gene: -; j_gene: TRBJ2-1; v_gene: TRBV5-1; CDR3nt: TGCGCCAGCAGCTTTATAACCGGCCAGAACAATGAGCAGTTCTTC; CDR3aa: CASSFITGQNNEQFF
abundance: -; d_gene: -; j_gene: TRBJ1-5; v_gene: TRBV10-3; CDR3nt: TGTGCCATCAGTGAGTCGGGGCTCAATCAGCCCCAGCATTTT; CDR3aa: CAISESGLNQPQHF
abundance: few; d_gene: -; j_gene: TRBJ2-7; v_gene: TRBV7-2; CDR3nt: TGTGCCAGCAGCTTAACAGGGTACTCCTACGAGCAGTACTTC; CDR3aa: CASSLTGYSYEQYF
abundance: few; d_gene: -; j_gene: TRBJ2-7; v_gene: TRBV7-9; CDR3nt: TGTGCCAGCAGCCCATCTTGGGCAGAACCCTCCTACGAGCAGTACTTC; CDR3aa: CASSPSWAEPSYEQYF
abundance: -; d_gene: TRBD1; j_gene: TRBJ2-7; v_gene: TRBV3-1; CDR3nt: TGTGCCAGCAGCCAAGCGGACAGGGAGAACGAGCAGTACTTC; CDR3aa: CASSQADRENEQYF
abundance: few; d_gene: TRBD1; j_gene: TRBJ1-2; v_gene: TRBV11-2; CDR3nt: TGTGCCAGCAGCTTAGGACAGGGAAGTCATAACTATGGCTACACCTTC; CDR3aa: CASSLGQGSHNYGYTF
abundance: few; d_gene: -; j_gene: TRBJ2-5; v_gene: TRBV29-1; CDR3nt: TGCAGCGTCCGTGGGGGAGTCAAGAACCAAGAGACCCAGTACTTC; CDR3aa: CSVRGGVKNQETQYF
abundance: few; d_gene: TRBD1; j_gene: TRBJ2-7; v_gene: TRBV9; CDR3nt: TGTGCCAGCAGCTCCCAGGGGACAGGGATTTACGAGCAGTACTTC; CDR3aa: CASSSQGTGIYEQYF
abundance: few; d_gene: -; j_gene: TRBJ2-5; v_gene: TRBV6-2/TRBV6-3; CDR3nt: TGTGCCAGCAGGATCATCGGGACACAAGAAGAGCAGTACTTC; CDR3aa: CASRIIGTQEEQYF
abundance: few; d_gene: TRBD1; j_gene: TRBJ2-5; v_gene: TRBV10-3; CDR3nt: TGTGCCATCGGGGACAGCCAAGAGACCCAGTACTTC; CDR3aa: CAIGDSQETQYF
abundance: many; d_gene: TRBD2; j_gene: TRBJ2-3; v_gene: TRBV7-2; CDR3nt: TGTGCCAGCAGCCTTCAACCTAGCGGGGGGGCAGATACGCAGTATTTT; CDR3aa: CASSLQPSGGADTQYF
abundance: -; d_gene: -; j_gene: TRBJ2-3; v_gene: TRBV7-9; CDR3nt: TGTGCCAGCAGGACGGCAGATACGCAGTATTTT; CDR3aa: CASRTADTQYF
abundance: -; d_gene: -; j_gene: TRBJ2-5; v_gene: TRBV29-1; CDR3nt: TGCAGCGTTGAGCCGGAGGAAGGGCAGGAGCAGTACTTC; CDR3aa: CSVEPEEGQEQYF
abundance: -; d_gene: TRBD1; j_gene: TRBJ2-1; v_gene: TRBV6-5; CDR3nt: TGTGCCAGCAGCAACACCCGGACAGGGGCTGGAGAGCAGTTCTTC; CDR3aa: CASSNTRTGAGEQFF
abundance: once; d_gene: TRBD2; j_gene: TRBJ2-3; v_gene: TRBV20-1; CDR3nt: TGCAGTGCTAGATTGCGGGAGTTCACAGATACGCAGTATTTT; CDR3aa: CSARLREFTDTQYF
abundance: -; d_gene: -; j_gene: TRBJ2-3; v_gene: TRBV12-3/TRBV12-4; CDR3nt: TGTGCCAGCGAGGGGAAGAGCGCAGATACGCAGTATTTT; CDR3aa: CASEGKSADTQYF
abundance: few; d_gene: TRBD2; j_gene: TRBJ2-2; v_gene: TRBV7-3; CDR3nt: TGTGCCAGCAGCCCACGGGCGGGGGGCATTGCCGGGGAGCTGTCTTTT; CDR3aa: CASSPRAGGIAGELSF
abundance: few; d_gene: -; j_gene: TRBJ2-7; v_gene: TRBV21-1; CDR3nt: TGTGCCAGCAGCATCAGGGTCAGGGTAAGAACCTACGAGCAGTACTTC; CDR3aa: CASSIRVRVRTYEQYF
abundance: -; d_gene: -; j_gene: TRBJ2-5; v_gene: TRBV12-3/TRBV12-4; CDR3nt: TGTGCCAGCAGCCTTCAGGCAGGCTACCAAGAGACCCAGTACTTC; CDR3aa: CASSLQAGYQETQYF
abundance: -; d_gene: TRBD1; j_gene: TRBJ2-7; v_gene: TRBV24-1; CDR3nt: TGTGCCACCAGTGATCCTGGGACAGGGTGGTACGAGCAGTACTTC; CDR3aa: CATSDPGTGWYEQYF
abundance: -; d_gene: -; j_gene: TRBJ2-7; v_gene: TRBV5-1; CDR3nt: TGCGCCAGCAGCTTGGCCTTACGGGGAACATTGGAGCAGTACTTC; CDR3aa: CASSLALRGTLEQYF
abundance: -; d_gene: -; j_gene: TRBJ1-1; v_gene: TRBV6-1; CDR3nt: TGTGCCAGCTGCCCATCAGGTGGTTGGGGACAGAACACTGAAGCTTTCTTT; CDR3aa: CASCPSGGWGQNTEAFF
abundance: few; d_gene: TRBD1; j_gene: TRBJ2-1; v_gene: TRBV7-2; CDR3nt: TGTGCCAGCAGCACAAGGACAGGGTACAATGAGCAGTTCTTC; CDR3aa: CASSTRTGYNEQFF
abundance: -; d_gene: -; j_gene: TRBJ2-5; v_gene: TRBV6-2/TRBV6-3; CDR3nt: TGTGCCAGCAGGAACCCAGCGGAAGCCCAAGAGACCCAGTACTTC; CDR3aa: CASRNPAEAQETQYF
abundance: -; d_gene: TRBD1; j_gene: TRBJ2-5; v_gene: TRBV6-1; CDR3nt: TGTGCCAGCAGTATTACCTCCTGGACAGGGCCTCAAGAGACCCAGTACTTC; CDR3aa: CASSITSWTGPQETQYF
abundance: few; d_gene: TRBD1; j_gene: TRBJ2-2; v_gene: TRBV10-3; CDR3nt: TGTGCCATCAGTCCCGGACAGGGGGAGGCTACCGGGGAGCTGTTTTTT; CDR3aa: CAISPGQGEATGELFF
abundance: -; d_gene: -; j_gene: TRBJ2-3; v_gene: TRBV9; CDR3nt: TGTGCCAGCAGCGTACATGGAGATACGCAGTATTTT; CDR3aa: CASSVHGDTQYF
abundance: -; d_gene: TRBD2; j_gene: TRBJ2-1; v_gene: TRBV3-1; CDR3nt: TGTGCCAGCAGCCAAGCTAGCGGGACCTACAATGAGCAGTTCTTC; CDR3aa: CASSQASGTYNEQFF
abundance: -; d_gene: TRBD2; j_gene: TRBJ2-1; v_gene: TRBV2; CDR3nt: TGTGCCAGCAGTGATGGTCTCGGGGGGGCTTTCGGAGAGCAGTTCTTC; CDR3aa: CASSDGLGGAFGEQFF
abundance: -; d_gene: TRBD1; j_gene: TRBJ2-7; v_gene: TRBV18; CDR3nt: TGTGCCAGCTCACCATCGGACAGGCCTTCGACCTACGAGCAGTACTTC; CDR3aa: CASSPSDRPSTYEQYF
abundance: few; d_gene: TRBD1; j_gene: TRBJ1-2; v_gene: TRBV5-1; CDR3nt: TGCGCCAGCAGCTTGGACCTACAGGGGATCGGCTACACCTTC; CDR3aa: CASSLDLQGIGYTF
abundance: few; d_gene: -; j_gene: TRBJ2-2; v_gene: TRBV14; CDR3nt: TGTGCCAGCAGCCAAGATCTTGAAGGGAGCTTAAACACCGGGGAGCTGTTTTTT; CDR3aa: CASSQDLEGSLNTGELFF
abundance: -; d_gene: TRBD2; j_gene: TRBJ2-7; v_gene: TRBV6-1; CDR3nt: TGTGCCAGCAGAACTGGACTAGCCCGAGGTTCGTACGAGCAGTACTTC; CDR3aa: CASRTGLARGSYEQYF
abundance: -; d_gene: TRBD2; j_gene: TRBJ2-1; v_gene: TRBV4-1; CDR3nt: TGCGCCAGCAGCCAAGACAGGCGGGAGGATGCGTACAATGAGCAGTTCTTC; CDR3aa: CASSQDRREDAYNEQFF
abundance: -; d_gene: TRBD1; j_gene: TRBJ2-7; v_gene: TRBV9; CDR3nt: TGTGCCAGCAGCGTCACAGGGGCCCACGAGCAGTACTTC; CDR3aa: CASSVTGAHEQYF
abundance: many; d_gene: -; j_gene: TRBJ1-1; v_gene: TRBV29-1; CDR3nt: TGCAGCGTTGAGGCGGTATACACTGAAGCTTTCTTT; CDR3aa: CSVEAVYTEAFF
abundance: -; d_gene: -; j_gene: TRBJ1-2; v_gene: TRBV12-3/TRBV12-4; CDR3nt: TGTGCCAGCAGAAATCAGGCCGGAATGTACGGTGGCTACACCTTC; CDR3aa: CASRNQAGMYGGYTF
abundance: -; d_gene: -; j_gene: TRBJ1-1; v_gene: TRBV20-1; CDR3nt: TGCAGTGCTGCTCAGGGAGGGGACACTGAAGCTTTCTTT; CDR3aa: CSAAQGGDTEAFF
abundance: few; d_gene: -; j_gene: TRBJ2-7; v_gene: TRBV25-1; CDR3nt: TGTGCCAGCAGTGATCACAGCCTCCGAGGCGGATACGAGCAGTACTTC; CDR3aa: CASSDHSLRGGYEQYF
abundance: few; d_gene: -; j_gene: TRBJ2-2; v_gene: TRBV5-1; CDR3nt: TGCGCCAGCAGACAGCAAGGGGGTCAGAACACCGGGGAGCTGTTTTTT; CDR3aa: CASRQQGGQNTGELFF
abundance: -; d_gene: TRBD1; j_gene: TRBJ2-1; v_gene: TRBV12-3/TRBV12-4; CDR3nt: TGTGCCAGCAGACAGGGGGCGGCTTCAGACTACAATGAGCAGTTCTTC; CDR3aa: CASRQGAASDYNEQFF
abundance: -; d_gene: -; j_gene: TRBJ2-6; v_gene: TRBV6-5; CDR3nt: TGTGCCAGCAGCTCAGACCTCCCTGGGGCCAACGTCCTGACCTTC; CDR3aa: CASSSDLPGANVLTF
abundance: few; d_gene: -; j_gene: TRBJ2-1; v_gene: TRBV10-3; CDR3nt: TGTGCCAGTAGGACAGATTACAATGAGCAGTTCTTC; CDR3aa: CASRTDYNEQFF
abundance: few; d_gene: -; j_gene: TRBJ2-1; v_gene: TRBV12-3/TRBV12-4; CDR3nt: TGTGCCAGCAGTGAAACTAGTTGGAATGAGCAGTTCTTC; CDR3aa: CASSETSWNEQFF
abundance: -; d_gene: -; j_gene: TRBJ1-1; v_gene: TRBV7-3; CDR3nt: TGTGCCAGCAGCTTAATCAGACAACAGAACACTGAAGCTTTCTTT; CDR3aa: CASSLIRQQNTEAFF
abundance: -; d_gene: TRBD1; j_gene: TRBJ2-7; v_gene: TRBV9; CDR3nt: TGTGCCAGCAGCCCCCGGGACAGTCCCCACGAGCAGTACTTC; CDR3aa: CASSPRDSPHEQYF